Listed below are T cell receptor beta chains from one sample, sequenced in a study of identical twins. One entry per CDR3 protein, called by TCRdb with MiXCR from the 5' RACE reads. The table lists 450,000 or so distinct CDR3 sequences, 13% to 15% of them singletons. The sample was also reused in another study, on yellow fever vaccine responses in identical twins.

Source material: CD4+ T cells sorted from blood. The receptors were sampled from a woman aged 18-29 years in good health. Both conserved end residues are part of each CDR3. The D gene is left open where the match is weak. A clone size is listed for some rows: how often the clone was seen (once, few, many), or a class if it is expanded.

TRBV5-5	few	TRBJ2-3	NA	TGTGCCAGCAACGAAAATACAGATACGCAGTATTTT	CASNENTDTQYF
TRBV9	few	TRBJ2-7	NA	TGTGCCAGCAGCCCGCGACAGGCGGGGGAGCAGTACTTC	CASSPRQAGEQYF
TRBV12-3/TRBV12-4	few	TRBJ2-3	NA	TGTGCCAGCAGCACCGATTACACAGATACGCAGTATTTT	CASSTDYTDTQYF
TRBV20-1	few	TRBJ2-1	TRBD1	TGCAGTGCTAGAGCCGGGACAGCCTTCCATGAGCAGTTCTTC	CSARAGTAFHEQFF
TRBV3-1	few	TRBJ2-5	NA	TGTGCCAGCAGCCAAGATAGGGGCGTTGAGACCCAGTACTTC	CASSQDRGVETQYF
TRBV5-5	NA	TRBJ2-1	TRBD1	TGTGCCAGCAGCTCATATGTTAACAGGGGGCTAGGAGAGCAGTTCTTC	CASSSYVNRGLGEQFF
TRBV19	few	TRBJ2-3	NA	TGTGCCAGTAGTACCAGTAGCGCCAGCACAGATACGCAGTATTTT	CASSTSSASTDTQYF
TRBV12-3/TRBV12-4	many	TRBJ1-1	NA	TGTGCCAGCAGTCGACAGCCGGAGGGGGTTGAAGCTTTCTTT	CASSRQPEGVEAFF
TRBV7-9	few	TRBJ2-4	NA	TGTGCCAGCAGCTTATTGTCCTATGGGGACATTCAGTACTTC	CASSLLSYGDIQYF
TRBV5-1	NA	TRBJ2-3	NA	TGCGCCAGCAGCCGAGGGCAGTTTAGGGCGGCCACAGATACGCAGTATTTT	CASSRGQFRAATDTQYF
TRBV7-2	once	TRBJ2-1	NA	TGTGCCAGCAGCTTGGTGCCAAGGAATGAGCAGTTCTTC	CASSLVPRNEQFF
TRBV6-2/TRBV6-3	few	TRBJ2-5	TRBD2	TGTGCCAGCAGTTACCTGGGACTAGCTGGAGAGACCCAGTACTTC	CASSYLGLAGETQYF
TRBV14	few	TRBJ2-2	TRBD1	TGTGCCAGCAGCCGGTTGGACAGGGATGCCGGGGAGCTGTTTTTT	CASSRLDRDAGELFF
TRBV10-3	NA	TRBJ2-3	NA	TGTGCCAACCAGGCCGATAGCACAGATACGCAGTATTTT	CANQADSTDTQYF
TRBV21-1	NA	TRBJ1-6	NA	TGTGCCAGCAACCCAATAAGACAGGATATTTCACCCCTCCACTTT	CASNPIRQDISPLHF
TRBV3-1	few	TRBJ2-7	NA	TGTGCCAGCAGCCAAGGATGGGGGCTCGAGCAGTACTTC	CASSQGWGLEQYF
TRBV5-1	many	TRBJ2-1	NA	TGCGCCAGCAGCTTGGAGTCTAGTTCCTACAATGAGCAGTTCTTC	CASSLESSSYNEQFF
TRBV15	NA	TRBJ2-3	TRBD1	TGTGCCACCAGCCCTTTAGACAGGGGCACAGATACGCAGTATTTT	CATSPLDRGTDTQYF
TRBV6-5	NA	TRBJ2-4	NA	TGTGCCAGCAGTTACTCGGTCCGGACGAGAAACATTCAGTACTTC	CASSYSVRTRNIQYF
TRBV25-1	NA	TRBJ1-2	NA	TGTGCCAGCAGTGTATTGGACTATGGCTACACCTTC	CASSVLDYGYTF
TRBV18	NA	TRBJ2-1	NA	TGTGCCAGCTCACAGGCAATCAATGAGCAGTTCTTC	CASSQAINEQFF
TRBV7-2	NA	TRBJ2-2	TRBD2	TGTGCCAGCAGCTCCAGTAGCGGGAGGGCCAGGGGCGGGGAGCTGTTTTTT	CASSSSSGRARGGELFF
TRBV7-9	NA	TRBJ2-7	NA	TGTGCCAGCAGCCCCGCCGGGGAGGGGGCGCTTAACTACGAGCAGTACTTC	CASSPAGEGALNYEQYF
TRBV20-1	few	TRBJ1-1	NA	TGCAGTGCTAGAGATCAGCGGGAAGTAGAAGCTTTCTTT	CSARDQREVEAFF
TRBV7-4	once	TRBJ2-3	NA	TGTGCCATCAGCCTAAGTAGGCCACCCCTTAGGTCAGATACGCAGTATTTT	CAISLSRPPLRSDTQYF
TRBV6-1	NA	TRBJ2-2	TRBD1	TGTGCCAGTAAATTCGACAGGGGAGCAAACACCGGGGAGCTGTTTTTT	CASKFDRGANTGELFF
TRBV19	NA	TRBJ1-5	TRBD1	TGTGCCAGTACCCAACGGACAGGGTTGTACAATCAGCCCCAGCATTTT	CASTQRTGLYNQPQHF
TRBV3-1	few	TRBJ1-1	NA	TGTGCCAGCACCACAACGAAGGGAGGCACTGAAGCTTTCTTT	CASTTTKGGTEAFF
TRBV10-3	NA	TRBJ2-7	TRBD1	TGTGCCATCACTCCCGGGACAGGGACATACGAGCAGTACTTC	CAITPGTGTYEQYF
TRBV12-3/TRBV12-4	NA	TRBJ2-1	NA	TGTGCCAGCAGTTTGTTACGGGAATACAATGAGCAGTTCTTC	CASSLLREYNEQFF
TRBV6-1	NA	TRBJ2-1	NA	TGTGCCAGCAGAACAGGTCCGTCCACCAATGAGCAGTTCTTC	CASRTGPSTNEQFF
TRBV7-9	few	TRBJ2-3	NA	TGTGCCAGCAGCTCCAGCATACCTAGCACAGATACGCAGTATTTT	CASSSSIPSTDTQYF
TRBV27	NA	TRBJ2-2	TRBD2	TGTGCCAGCAGTCCCGGACGTAGCGGGGCCGGGCGTGGCACCGGGGAGCTGTTTTTT	CASSPGRSGAGRGTGELFF
TRBV30	NA	TRBJ2-1	TRBD2	TGTGCCTGGACCCTAGCGGGAGGGAATGAGCAGTTCTTC	CAWTLAGGNEQFF
TRBV12-3/TRBV12-4	NA	TRBJ1-5	NA	TGTGCCAGCAGTTTAAGGACCAGGAAAAGCAATCAGCCCCAGCATTTT	CASSLRTRKSNQPQHF
TRBV27	NA	TRBJ2-7	TRBD1	TGTGCCAGCAGTATCAGGGGGCCTAACTACGAGCAGTACTTC	CASSIRGPNYEQYF
TRBV29-1	NA	TRBJ2-4	NA	TGCAGCGTTGGGGCAGGGGTAGGAAACATTCAGTACTTC	CSVGAGVGNIQYF
TRBV20-1	once	TRBJ2-2	NA	TGCAGTGCTAGAGATATGATCCAGACAGCCAGGAAAGGGGAGCTGTTTTTT	CSARDMIQTARKGELFF
TRBV6-2/TRBV6-3	NA	TRBJ2-7	NA	TGTGCCAGCAGTTATGGAGGGGCGCTTCCTTACGAGCAGTACTTC	CASSYGGALPYEQYF
TRBV29-1	few	TRBJ2-5	NA	TGCAGCGCGACACCCCTGTCGCAAGAGACCCAGTACTTC	CSATPLSQETQYF